This T cell receptor (beta chain) was sequenced in a study of memory B cells and T cells in multiple sclerosis (dated by TCRdb to between 2018 and 2020). Notes on the research overall: In multiple sclerosis patients, the study set the TCR beta repertoires of autoproliferating peripheral T cells against those of T cells infiltrating brain lesions. A couple of multiple sclerosis patients were included in the TCR sequencing because brain lesions obtained at autopsy or brain-infiltrating cells obtained from biopsy were available for them. Summary of the overall study and its limitations: Clone-set sizes varied between compartments, which affected the numbers of shared clonotypes and made normalization necessary.

Autoproliferating (CFSEdim) and non-proliferating (CFSEhi) T cell fractions were sequenced separately after stimulus-free culture of CFSE-labeled PBMCs. In total, 40 million to 65 million CFSE-labeled PBMCs were cultured without stimulus for less than 9 days, after which replicate wells were pooled. Labeling of PBMCs used approximately 0.53 uM CFSE, and the cells were then grown in serum-free AIM-V medium with no exogenous stimuli added. PBMCs were isolated by Ficoll density gradient centrifugation and cryopreserved before use. Live 7-AAD-negative cells were sorted on a FACSAria III, washed with PBS, and frozen at -80 degrees C as dry pellets. Using the immunoSEQ Platform, TCRbeta CDR3 regions were amplified from extracted genomic DNA. Multiplex PCR, high-throughput sequencing and a vendor bioinformatics pipeline were combined in the immunoSEQ assay. Turning to the authors' computational methods: After discarding non-productive sequences and any CDR3s under 4 amino acids in length, clonotype frequencies were recalculated for each sample. In immunoSEQ Analyzer 2.0, shared clonotypes were identified as those with identical CDR3 amino acid, V gene and J gene sequences. Repertoire overlap was normalized by dividing shared clonotype counts by the product of both clone-set sizes, scaled by 1000 into arbitrary units. TCRdb's version of the immuneACCESS table is confined to in-frame rearrangements and falls short of the full clone set. An unresolved V gene accounts for under half of the shortfall where checked; the remainder is of unknown origin. Clonal size and the V and J genes are those of that table, whereas D and trimming came from the DNA. Within this sample are approximately 32,000 clones, with around 86% of them counted one time only. The ten largest clones take up roughly 2.7% of the sample.

The germline V gene encodes CDR1 DFQATT and CDR2 SNEGSKA (reference sequence). V is cut back by 6 bases and J by 4 bases, with 3 bases in the junction unmatched. Including cysteine and phenylalanine, the CDR3 has 11 amino acids. Just CDR3 DNA is preserved here, 33 bases in frame from base 1. As to this clone: Its binding antigen is unknown. Base qualities are not at hand, and no much larger clone is one base apart.

The sample taken for sequencing was PBMCs from blood kept in culture. This clonotype originated in a human donor with multiple sclerosis. The chain is encoded by TRBV20-1 joined to TRBJ2-7, and TRBD1 aligns with 7 junction nucleotides. The CDR3 protein: CSAEQGYEQYF. The nucleotide sequence is given as TGCAGTGCGGAACAGGGGTACGAGCAGTACTTC.